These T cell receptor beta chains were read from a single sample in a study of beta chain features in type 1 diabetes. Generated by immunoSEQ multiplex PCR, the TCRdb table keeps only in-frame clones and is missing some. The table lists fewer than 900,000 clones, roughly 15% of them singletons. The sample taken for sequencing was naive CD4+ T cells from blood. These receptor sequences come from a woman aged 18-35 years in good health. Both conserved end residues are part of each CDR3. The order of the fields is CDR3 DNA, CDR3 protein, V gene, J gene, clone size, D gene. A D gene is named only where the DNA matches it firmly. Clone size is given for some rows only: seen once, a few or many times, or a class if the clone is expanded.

CDR3nt: TGTGCCAGCAGCCGAAGCGGAGCCACAGATACGCAGTATTTT
CDR3aa: CASSRSGATDTQYF
v_gene: TRBV6-5
j_gene: TRBJ2-3
abundance: few
d_gene: .

CDR3nt: TGTGCCAGCAGCCCTCGACAGGGGAGAGCTTATGGCTACACCTTC
CDR3aa: CASSPRQGRAYGYTF
v_gene: TRBV11-2
j_gene: TRBJ1-2
abundance: .
d_gene: TRBD1

CDR3nt: TGTGCCAGCAGCCCCCCCCGAACCGGGGAGCTGTTTTTT
CDR3aa: CASSPPRTGELFF
v_gene: TRBV11-2
j_gene: TRBJ2-2
abundance: .
d_gene: .

CDR3nt: TGTGCCAGCAGCTTGCGGGGAGCGGTAGCCTACGAGCAGTACTTC
CDR3aa: CASSLRGAVAYEQYF
v_gene: TRBV5-4
j_gene: TRBJ2-7
abundance: few
d_gene: .

CDR3nt: TGTGCCAGCAGCGTAAGGACAGGGCCGGCCTACGAGCAGTACTTC
CDR3aa: CASSVRTGPAYEQYF
v_gene: TRBV9
j_gene: TRBJ2-7
abundance: few
d_gene: TRBD1

CDR3nt: TGTGCCAGCAGCAAAACTAGCGGGTCTTACACAGATACGCAGTATTTT
CDR3aa: CASSKTSGSYTDTQYF
v_gene: TRBV27
j_gene: TRBJ2-3
abundance: few
d_gene: TRBD2

CDR3nt: TGTGCCAGCAGTAAAACCGGGGCCGAAAACATTCAGTACTTC
CDR3aa: CASSKTGAENIQYF
v_gene: TRBV4-2
j_gene: TRBJ2-4
abundance: .
d_gene: .

CDR3nt: TGTGCCAGCATCACCACCGGCGGCGATACGCAGTATTTT
CDR3aa: CASITTGGDTQYF
v_gene: TRBV5-6
j_gene: TRBJ2-3
abundance: .
d_gene: .

CDR3nt: TGTGCCAGTAGCCCGACAGGGGGCATTTCCTACAATGAGCAGTTCTTC
CDR3aa: CASSPTGGISYNEQFF
v_gene: TRBV19
j_gene: TRBJ2-1
abundance: few
d_gene: TRBD1

CDR3nt: TGTGCCGGTCTTCGCGGCGGGAGCGAGAATGAGCAGTTCTTC
CDR3aa: CAGLRGGSENEQFF
v_gene: TRBV6-5
j_gene: TRBJ2-1
abundance: .
d_gene: TRBD2

CDR3nt: TGTGCCAGCAGTCGATATCAGGGGTACGGGCCGGAGACCCAGTACTTC
CDR3aa: CASSRYQGYGPETQYF
v_gene: TRBV27
j_gene: TRBJ2-5
abundance: few
d_gene: .

CDR3nt: TGTGCCAGCTCACCTTCTAGCGGGTCGAGCTCCTACGAGCAGTACTTC
CDR3aa: CASSPSSGSSSYEQYF
v_gene: TRBV18
j_gene: TRBJ2-7
abundance: few
d_gene: TRBD2

CDR3nt: TGTGCCAGCTCACCAACCAGGACCTGGGGAGAGACCCAGTACTTC
CDR3aa: CASSPTRTWGETQYF
v_gene: TRBV18
j_gene: TRBJ2-5
abundance: few
d_gene: .

CDR3nt: TGTGCCAGCAGCGAGCGGGGACTAGCTCTAGATACGCAGTATTTT
CDR3aa: CASSERGLALDTQYF
v_gene: TRBV9
j_gene: TRBJ2-3
abundance: .
d_gene: TRBD2

CDR3nt: TGTGCCAGCTCACCACCGCAGGGATACGAGCAGTACTTC
CDR3aa: CASSPPQGYEQYF
v_gene: TRBV18
j_gene: TRBJ2-7
abundance: .
d_gene: .

CDR3nt: TGTGCCAGCAGCTTATGGACAGGACCCAACGGCAATGAGCAGTTCTTC
CDR3aa: CASSLWTGPNGNEQFF
v_gene: TRBV7-9
j_gene: TRBJ2-1
abundance: few
d_gene: TRBD1

CDR3nt: TGTGCCAGCAGTTCAGTGACGGTAGCAACTAACTATGGCTACACCTTC
CDR3aa: CASSSVTVATNYGYTF
v_gene: TRBV6-6
j_gene: TRBJ1-2
abundance: .
d_gene: .

CDR3nt: TGTGCCAGCAGCTTGCTCCCCGGGAGACGGAACGGGGAGCTGTTTTTT
CDR3aa: CASSLLPGRRNGELFF
v_gene: TRBV5-6
j_gene: TRBJ2-2
abundance: few
d_gene: .